Following are 14 T cell receptor beta chains from one sample sequenced in a study of cytomegalovirus exposure and HLA in healthy donors. Method: immunoSEQ multiplex PCR; TCRdb's copy keeps in-frame clones and lacks some. The sample holds 150,000 or so clones, roughly 87% seen once. Sequences were obtained from PBMCs. The receptors stem from a woman aged 18-29 years in good health and CMV-seropositive.

V usage is TRBV4-1 and J usage is TRBJ2-2; D not resolved. The V gene lost 1 base and the J gene lost 1 base, with 13 bases spanning the gap. From germline, CDR1 is MGHRA and CDR2 YSYEKL. The CDR3 extends over 17 amino acids. The CDR3 DNA reads as TGCGCCAGCAGCCAAGGGTTGGCAGGTTTGAACACCGGGGAGCTGTTTTTT. The encoded protein is CASSQGLAGLNTGELFF.

The V and J genes are TRBV4-1 and TRBJ2-7, with 11 bases identical to TRBD2. This CDR3 comprises 19 residues. Germline-derived CDR1 and CDR2 are MGHRA and YSYEKL. The trim removed 1 base at V and 0 bases at J, leaving 11 bases unmatched. CDR3 sequence: CASSQVEASGGKSSYEQYF. The CDR3 DNA sequence: TGCGCCAGCAGCCAAGTTGAGGCTAGCGGGGGGAAGAGCTCCTACGAGCAGTACTTC.

This rearrangement joins TRBV6-5 to TRBJ1-1; D possibly corresponds to TRBD1 (5 bases). The CDR3 sequence is 13 residues long. V lost 0 bases and J 8 bases, leaving 10 bases between the germline ends. Germline V CDR1 and CDR2: MNHEY, SVGAGI. This CDR3 reads CASSYSAGPEAFF. CDR3 nucleotides: TGTGCCAGCAGTTACTCGGCAGGGCCAGAAGCTTTCTTT.

This clone was recorded once. CDR3 amino acids: CASSYRSSYEQYF. DNA for the CDR3: TGTGCCAGCAGTTACAGGAGCTCCTACGAGCAGTACTTC. The V and J genes are TRBV27 and TRBJ2-7; possibly TRBD1 for D (5 bases). V shed 4 bases and J shed 0 bases, with 7 bases lying between them. Germline V gene sequence: CDR1 MNHEY, CDR2 SMNVEV (reference sequence). This CDR3 is 13 amino acids long.

The chain has TRBV5-4 and TRBJ2-5; 9 bases fit TRBD1. V lost 0 bases and J lost 7; bases outside the gene matches: 10. Germline V gene data show CDR1 as SGHNT and CDR2 as YYREEE (reference sequence). This CDR3 is built from 16 residues. CDR3 amino acids: CASSLGGTGPERTQYF. The CDR3 DNA is TGTGCCAGCAGCTTGGGGGGGACAGGGCCCGAGAGGACCCAGTACTTC.

This chain uses TRBV7-9 with TRBJ2-3; TRBD2 agrees at 7 bases. The J segment lost 0 bases and the V segment lost 4 bases, leaving 4 bases of the junction unmatched. This CDR3 has 15 residues. CDR1 SEHNR and CDR2 FQNEAQ come from the germline V gene (reference sequence). The CDR3 reads CASSSLADSTDTQYF. The DNA for the CDR3 is TGTGCCAGCAGCTCCCTAGCGGACAGCACAGATACGCAGTATTTT.

The chain joins TRBV7-9 to TRBJ1-4; D gene unclear. Trimming removed 1 base from V and 3 bases from J, with 6 bases in between. Per germline, CDR1 SEHNR and CDR2 FQNEAQ (reference sequence). The CDR3 runs to 14 residues. The CDR3 DNA reads TGTGCCAGCAGCTTAGGCCAGGCTAATGAAAAACTGTTTTTT. Residues: CASSLGQANEKLFF.

The chain has TRBV5-8 and TRBJ1-1; D might be TRBD1 (6 bases). CDR1 and CDR2 from the germline V gene are SGHTS and YDEGEE. Trimming pared 0 bases from V and 0 bases from J, leaving 9 bases between. The CDR3 is 15 amino acids. CDR3 sequence: CASSLVQGMNTEAFF. Written as DNA, the CDR3 is TGTGCCAGCAGCTTGGTGCAGGGGATGAACACTGAAGCTTTCTTT.

The rearrangement uses TRBV6-1 and TRBJ2-3; D not certain. The CDR3 loop spans 14 amino acids. The V end was cut by 4 bases, the J end by 9 bases, with 17 bases between. Germline V gene sequence: CDR1 MNHNS, CDR2 SASEGT. CDR3 sequence reads: CASSANTALPTQYF. The CDR3 bases are TGTGCCAGCAGTGCTAACACAGCCCTCCCGACGCAGTATTTT.

J is TRBJ2-7 and V is TRBV2; tentatively, D is TRBD1 (5 bases). Between the trimmed V and J ends, which lost 6 bases and 0 bases, there was a span of 12 bases. Germline-derived CDR1 and CDR2 are SNHLY and FYNNEI. This CDR3 comprises 14 residues. For the CDR3, the DNA is TGTGCCAGCAGGAGAGACAGAAACTCCTACGAGCAGTACTTC. Its translation: CASRRDRNSYEQYF.

The V call is TRBV5-1, the J call TRBJ2-7; TRBD1 aligns across 8 bases. This CDR3 is built from 16 residues. After removal of 4 bases from V and 3 bases from J, the junction contained 12 bases not matched to a gene. The germline V gene encodes CDR1 SGHRS and CDR2 YFSETQ. CDR3 protein: CASSPTRGQEYYEQYF. DNA of the CDR3: TGCGCCAGCAGCCCCACCCGGGGACAGGAATACTACGAGCAGTACTTC.

The gene calls are TRBV4-1 and TRBJ2-5, with TRBD2 matching over 9 bases. Germline V lookup: CDR1 MGHRA, CDR2 YSYEKL. V dropped 0 bases and J dropped 2; count of bases not matched to a gene: 7. This CDR3 is 17 amino acids long. CDR3 residues: CASSQDLGLAGQETQYF. In DNA form, the CDR3 reads TGCGCCAGCAGCCAAGATCTGGGGCTAGCGGGACAAGAGACCCAGTACTTC.

V gene TRBV7-2 combines with J gene TRBJ1-6; perhaps TRBD1 as D (5 bases). The CDR3 has 15 residues. Germline CDR1 and CDR2: SGHTA and FQGNSA. The V and J ends lost 2 bases and 9 bases respectively, with 14 bases between them. As DNA, the CDR3 is TGTGCCAGCAGCTTAAGACCGGGGGTCGGTTCACCCCTCCACTTT. Residues: CASSLRPGVGSPLHF. The full variable domain, its missing parts supplied by reference TRBV7-2 and TRBJ1-6, is GAGVSQSPSNKVTEKGKDVELRCDPISGHTALYWYRQSLGQGLEFLIYFQGNSAPDKSGLPSDRFSAERTGGSVSTLTIQRTQQEDSAVYLCASSLRPGVGSPLHFGNGTRLTVT.

This clone was recorded only once. The chain employs TRBV10-3 and TRBJ2-3; D is unresolved. From germline, CDR1 is ENHRY and CDR2 SYGVKD. V shed 1 base and J shed 2 bases, with 13 bases lying between them. The CDR3 has 16 residues. The CDR3, as DNA: TGTGCCATCAGTGAGTATGATGACTCCCTCACAGATACGCAGTATTTT. Protein product: CAISEYDDSLTDTQYF.